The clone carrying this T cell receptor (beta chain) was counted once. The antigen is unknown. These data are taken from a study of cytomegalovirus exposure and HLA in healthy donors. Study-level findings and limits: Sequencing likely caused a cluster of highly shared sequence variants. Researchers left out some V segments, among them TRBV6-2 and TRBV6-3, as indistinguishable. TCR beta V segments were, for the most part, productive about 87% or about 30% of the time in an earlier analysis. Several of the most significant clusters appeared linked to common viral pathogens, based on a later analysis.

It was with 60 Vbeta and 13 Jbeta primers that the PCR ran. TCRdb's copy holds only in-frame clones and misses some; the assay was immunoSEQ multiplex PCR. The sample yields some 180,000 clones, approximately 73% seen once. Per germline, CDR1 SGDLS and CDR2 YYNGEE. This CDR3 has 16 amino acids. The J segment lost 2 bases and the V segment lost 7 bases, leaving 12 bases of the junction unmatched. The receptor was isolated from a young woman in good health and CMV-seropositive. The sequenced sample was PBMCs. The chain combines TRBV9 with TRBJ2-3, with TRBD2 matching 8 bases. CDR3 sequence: CASSGRGGDVTDTQYF. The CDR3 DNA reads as TGTGCCAGCTCCGGGAGGGGGGGGGACGTCACAGATACGCAGTATTTT.